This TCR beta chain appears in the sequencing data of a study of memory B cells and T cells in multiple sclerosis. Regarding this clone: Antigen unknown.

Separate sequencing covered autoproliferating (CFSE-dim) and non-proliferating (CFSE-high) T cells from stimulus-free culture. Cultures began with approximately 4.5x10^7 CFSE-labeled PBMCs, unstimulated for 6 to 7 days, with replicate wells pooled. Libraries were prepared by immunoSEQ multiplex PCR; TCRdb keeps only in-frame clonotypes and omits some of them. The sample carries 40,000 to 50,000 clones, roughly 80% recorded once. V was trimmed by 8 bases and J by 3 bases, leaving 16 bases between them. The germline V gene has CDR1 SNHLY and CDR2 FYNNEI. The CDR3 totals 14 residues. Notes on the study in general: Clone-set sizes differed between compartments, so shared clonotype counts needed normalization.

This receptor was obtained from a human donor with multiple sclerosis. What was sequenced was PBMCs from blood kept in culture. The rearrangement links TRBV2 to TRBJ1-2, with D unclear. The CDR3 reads CASEKSDSYYGYTF. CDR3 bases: TGTGCCAGCGAGAAGTCGGATTCTTACTATGGCTACACCTTC.